This T cell receptor (beta chain) was sequenced in a study of T-cell memory formation after mild COVID-19. V shed 5 bases and J shed 0 bases, with 14 bases lying between them. This CDR3 contains 15 residues. Germline CDR1 reads SGHVS; CDR2 reads FNYEAQ. This clonotype was picked up many times. Via MiXCR, TCRdb re-called the 5' RACE reads, giving one row per CDR3 protein. Of approximately 490,000 distinct CDR3 sequences listed, roughly 20% are singletons. The receptor comes from an adult woman who had mild COVID-19 (a few samples of this study predate the infection). Cell type and time point are not known. Sequenced input: PBMCs or a T cell subset sorted from them (not recorded which). V gene TRBV7-6 combines with J gene TRBJ2-7; D gene uncertain. CDR3 sequence: CASSQNPDGSYEQYF. The CDR3 DNA reads as TGTGCCAGCAGCCAGAATCCGGACGGCTCCTACGAGCAGTACTTC.